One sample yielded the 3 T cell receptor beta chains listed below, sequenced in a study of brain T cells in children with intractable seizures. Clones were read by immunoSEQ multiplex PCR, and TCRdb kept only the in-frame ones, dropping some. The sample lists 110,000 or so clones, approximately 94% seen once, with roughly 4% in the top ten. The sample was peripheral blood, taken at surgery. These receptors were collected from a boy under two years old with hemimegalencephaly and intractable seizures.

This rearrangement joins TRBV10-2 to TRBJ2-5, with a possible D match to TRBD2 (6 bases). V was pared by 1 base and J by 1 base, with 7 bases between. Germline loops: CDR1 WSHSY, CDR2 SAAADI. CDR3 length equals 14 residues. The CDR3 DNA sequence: TGCGCCAGCAGTGAGTATAGCGGCCAAGAGACCCAGTACTTC. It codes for CASSEYSGQETQYF.

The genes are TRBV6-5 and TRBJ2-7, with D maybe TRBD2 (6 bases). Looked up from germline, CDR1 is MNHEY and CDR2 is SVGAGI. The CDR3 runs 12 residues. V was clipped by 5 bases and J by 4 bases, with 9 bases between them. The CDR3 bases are TGTGCCAGCAGTCTGGGGGGTTACGAGCAGTACTTC. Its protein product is CASSLGGYEQYF.

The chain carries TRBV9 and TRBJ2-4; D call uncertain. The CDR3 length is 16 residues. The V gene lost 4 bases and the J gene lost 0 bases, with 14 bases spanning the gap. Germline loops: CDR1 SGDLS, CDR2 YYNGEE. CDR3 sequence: CASSPGRLLAKNIQYF. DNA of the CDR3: TGTGCCAGCAGCCCCGGACGGCTCCTAGCCAAAAACATTCAGTACTTC. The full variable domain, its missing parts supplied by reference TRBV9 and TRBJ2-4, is DSGVTQTPKHLITATGQRVTLRCSPRSGDLSVYWYQQSLDQGLQFLIQYYNGEERAKGNILERFSAQQFPDLHSELNLSSLELGDSALYFCASSPGRLLAKNIQYFGAGTRLSVL.